The entry below gives a single TCR beta chain sequence along with its context. Its antigen is undetermined. Sequencing was preceded by expansion of antigen-specific CD4+ T cells with viral peptide pools in the ViraFEST assay. When around 9 days of culture had elapsed, CD4+ T cells were isolated. Subjects were given two BNT162b2 or mRNA-1273 vaccine doses. People in the vaccine group had not been infected with SARS-CoV-2 before, and their nucleocapsid antibodies were negative. Researchers swapped half the medium for IL-2 medium on both days 3 and 7. Trimming removed 3 bases at V and 3 bases at J, with 3 bases between. CDR1 and CDR2 (germline): KGHSH, LQKENI. The CDR3 is made up of 11 amino acids. The data derive from a study of vaccination effects on CD4 cells after COVID-19. The data were produced by immunoSEQ multiplex PCR, yet TCRdb's version contains in-frame clones alone and is incomplete. The sample contains tens of thousands of clones, 72% of which appear only once.

This TCR derives from a human donor who received a COVID-19 vaccine. The specimen comprised CD4+ T cells from PBMCs cultured with HCoV-229E spike peptides, sampled after COVID-19 vaccination. V is TRBV18 and J is TRBJ2-7; D call uncertain. CDR3 loop: CASSPRYEQYF. Here the CDR3 DNA reads TGTGCCAGCTCACCTCGCTACGAGCAGTACTTC.